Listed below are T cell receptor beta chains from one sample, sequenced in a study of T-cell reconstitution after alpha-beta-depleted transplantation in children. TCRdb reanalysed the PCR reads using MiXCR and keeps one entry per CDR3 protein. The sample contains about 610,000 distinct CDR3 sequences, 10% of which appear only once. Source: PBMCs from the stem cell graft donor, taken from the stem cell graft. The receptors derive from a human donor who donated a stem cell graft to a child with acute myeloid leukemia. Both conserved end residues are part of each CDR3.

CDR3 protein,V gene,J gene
CSAPSGTGTLEQYF,TRBV20-1,TRBJ2-7
CASSPTGGTGTVGELFF,TRBV11-2,TRBJ2-2
CSARPDSSRRNEQYF,TRBV20-1,TRBJ2-7
CSVDQETQYF,TRBV29-1,TRBJ2-5
CASSSGVSSYNEQFF,TRBV12-3/TRBV12-4,TRBJ2-1
CASSLGRNPNTEAFF,TRBV7-6,TRBJ1-1
CASSVDRADTQYF,TRBV9,TRBJ2-3
CASSQDRGGRAYKYF,TRBV3-1,TRBJ2-4
CSVEDLVGELFF,TRBV29-1,TRBJ2-2
CASSVLSGRWNEQFF,TRBV9,TRBJ2-1
CSARDPRGDSAANTEAFF,TRBV20-1,TRBJ1-1